Listed below are T cell receptor beta chains from one sample, sequenced in a study of T cell responses to AZD1222 COVID-19 vaccine. The assay was immunoSEQ multiplex PCR, and TCRdb's table has in-frame clones only and misses some. The sample contains more than 120,000 clones, around 90% of which appear only once. The material sequenced was peripheral blood, taken 28 days after the second AZD1222 dose. These receptor sequences come from an adult who received the AZD1222 COVID-19 vaccine. CDR3s include the opening cysteine and the closing phenylalanine or tryptophan. A D gene is named only where the DNA matches it firmly. The listing skips clone size in some rows; elsewhere it reads once, few, many or a size class.

d_gene: TRBD1
abundance: -
j_gene: TRBJ1-5
v_gene: TRBV9
CDR3nt: TGTGCCAGCAGCGTAGGAGGGACAGGGGCCAATCAGCCCCAGCATTTT
CDR3aa: CASSVGGTGANQPQHF

d_gene: TRBD1
abundance: -
j_gene: TRBJ1-1
v_gene: TRBV13
CDR3nt: TGTGCCAGCAGCTTAGCGACAGGGGGGAGAGTTGAAGCTTTCTTT
CDR3aa: CASSLATGGRVEAFF

d_gene: -
abundance: -
j_gene: TRBJ1-1
v_gene: TRBV4-3
CDR3nt: TGCGCCAGCAGCCAAGAAAGGTGGAACACTGAAGCTTTCTTT
CDR3aa: CASSQERWNTEAFF

d_gene: TRBD1
abundance: -
j_gene: TRBJ1-6
v_gene: TRBV30
CDR3nt: TGTGCCTGGAGTGCCGGGGGGCAGGGGGACGCCTCGAATTCACCCCTCCACTTT
CDR3aa: CAWSAGGQGDASNSPLHF

d_gene: -
abundance: -
j_gene: TRBJ2-1
v_gene: TRBV4-2
CDR3nt: TGTGCCAGCAGCCAAGATAGGTCGGCGGGAAGCTCCTACAATGAGCAGTTCTTC
CDR3aa: CASSQDRSAGSSYNEQFF

d_gene: TRBD2
abundance: -
j_gene: TRBJ2-1
v_gene: TRBV7-2
CDR3nt: TGTGCCAGCAGCTTTTATCAGACTAGCGGGAGGACGGGCAATGAGCAGTTCTTC
CDR3aa: CASSFYQTSGRTGNEQFF

d_gene: -
abundance: -
j_gene: TRBJ1-6
v_gene: TRBV4-2
CDR3nt: TGTGCCAGCAGCCAAGATAGGTGGAGATTCTATAATTCACCCCTCCACTTT
CDR3aa: CASSQDRWRFYNSPLHF

d_gene: -
abundance: -
j_gene: TRBJ1-4
v_gene: TRBV28
CDR3nt: TGTGCCACCCTCTTCCCGGGGGCGCGGGAAAAACTGTTTTTT
CDR3aa: CATLFPGAREKLFF

d_gene: -
abundance: -
j_gene: TRBJ1-1
v_gene: TRBV6-2/TRBV6-3
CDR3nt: TGTGCCAGCAGCCCTAGACAGGCGCCGACGAACACTGAAGCTTTCTTT
CDR3aa: CASSPRQAPTNTEAFF

d_gene: TRBD1
abundance: -
j_gene: TRBJ2-3
v_gene: TRBV5-1
CDR3nt: TGCGCCAGCAGCTTAGGACAGGGGCCCACAGATACGCAGTATTTT
CDR3aa: CASSLGQGPTDTQYF

d_gene: -
abundance: -
j_gene: TRBJ1-6
v_gene: TRBV14
CDR3nt: TGTGCCAGCAGCCTCCGGACACAGTATAATTCACCCCTCCACTTT
CDR3aa: CASSLRTQYNSPLHF

d_gene: -
abundance: -
j_gene: TRBJ1-3
v_gene: TRBV19
CDR3nt: TGTGCCAGTACTACACAGATCTCTGGAAACACCATATATTTT
CDR3aa: CASTTQISGNTIYF

d_gene: -
abundance: -
j_gene: TRBJ2-3
v_gene: TRBV15
CDR3nt: TGTGCCACCAGCAGAGGTGGGCGTAGGAGCACGGATACGCAGTATTTT
CDR3aa: CATSRGGRRSTDTQYF

d_gene: -
abundance: once
j_gene: TRBJ1-5
v_gene: TRBV27
CDR3nt: TGTGCCAGCAGTTCTGGGCTTCAGCCCCAGCATTTT
CDR3aa: CASSSGLQPQHF

d_gene: TRBD2
abundance: -
j_gene: TRBJ2-5
v_gene: TRBV6-6
CDR3nt: TGTGCCAGCGGATTCATTAGCGGGGAGACCCAGTACTTC
CDR3aa: CASGFISGETQYF

d_gene: -
abundance: -
j_gene: TRBJ2-3
v_gene: TRBV4-1
CDR3nt: TGCGCCAGCAGCCAAGTTTATGGGGCGCGGACAGATACGCAGTATTTT
CDR3aa: CASSQVYGARTDTQYF

d_gene: -
abundance: once
j_gene: TRBJ1-1
v_gene: TRBV6-2/TRBV6-3
CDR3nt: TGTGCCAGCAGTTACGTCGCTGGAACTGAAGCTTTCTTT
CDR3aa: CASSYVAGTEAFF

d_gene: TRBD1
abundance: -
j_gene: TRBJ1-1
v_gene: TRBV5-6
CDR3nt: TGTGCCAGCAGCTTCGCTTCGACAGGGGGCTTCACTGAAGCTTTCTTT
CDR3aa: CASSFASTGGFTEAFF

d_gene: -
abundance: -
j_gene: TRBJ1-5
v_gene: TRBV12-3/TRBV12-4
CDR3nt: TGTGCCAGCAGTTTAGCCGGATCACAGCCCCAGCATTTT
CDR3aa: CASSLAGSQPQHF

d_gene: -
abundance: -
j_gene: TRBJ1-1
v_gene: TRBV28
CDR3nt: TGTGCCAGCAGTTTCTCACCCTCTCGTTTCACTGAAGCTTTCTTT
CDR3aa: CASSFSPSRFTEAFF

d_gene: -
abundance: -
j_gene: TRBJ2-1
v_gene: TRBV27
CDR3nt: TGTGCCAGCAGTTTATCATCCAGGGATGAGCAGTTCTTC
CDR3aa: CASSLSSRDEQFF

d_gene: TRBD1
abundance: -
j_gene: TRBJ1-1
v_gene: TRBV9
CDR3nt: TGTGCCAGCAGCGTCCGACAGGGCCCTGACACTGAAGCTTTCTTT
CDR3aa: CASSVRQGPDTEAFF

d_gene: -
abundance: -
j_gene: TRBJ2-1
v_gene: TRBV12-5
CDR3nt: TGTGCTAGTACTCGGAGGGCCGTTGGGAATGAGCAGTTCTTC
CDR3aa: CASTRRAVGNEQFF

d_gene: -
abundance: -
j_gene: TRBJ2-5
v_gene: TRBV5-8
CDR3nt: TGTGCCAGCAGCTTGGCACCGGGCAGAGAGACCCAGTACTTC
CDR3aa: CASSLAPGRETQYF

d_gene: -
abundance: -
j_gene: TRBJ1-5
v_gene: TRBV28
CDR3nt: TGTGCCAGCAGTTTGGTAAGACAGGGCAATCAGCCCCAGCATTTT
CDR3aa: CASSLVRQGNQPQHF

d_gene: -
abundance: -
j_gene: TRBJ2-7
v_gene: TRBV4-3
CDR3nt: TGCGCCAGCAGTCCCGTACTAGGGGACGGAACCTACGAGCAGTACTTC
CDR3aa: CASSPVLGDGTYEQYF

d_gene: TRBD1
abundance: -
j_gene: TRBJ2-5
v_gene: TRBV12-3/TRBV12-4
CDR3nt: TGTGCCAGCAGGCGACAGGGGGCCAAGACCCAGTACTTC
CDR3aa: CASRRQGAKTQYF

d_gene: TRBD1
abundance: -
j_gene: TRBJ1-5
v_gene: TRBV7-6
CDR3nt: TGTGCCAGCAGCTTGGGACAGGGCGATCAGCCCCAGCATTTT
CDR3aa: CASSLGQGDQPQHF

d_gene: TRBD2
abundance: -
j_gene: TRBJ2-1
v_gene: TRBV10-2
CDR3nt: TGCGCCAGCGCTGCCGGGGGACTAGCGGCCCTCGGGGCCTACAATGAGCAGTTCTTC
CDR3aa: CASAAGGLAALGAYNEQFF

d_gene: TRBD2
abundance: -
j_gene: TRBJ2-5
v_gene: TRBV30
CDR3nt: TGTGCCTGGGCCGCCGGACTAGCGCCACTGGAGACCCAGTACTTC
CDR3aa: CAWAAGLAPLETQYF

d_gene: TRBD1
abundance: -
j_gene: TRBJ1-2
v_gene: TRBV4-2
CDR3nt: TGTGCCAGCAGCCAAGATCTAGGACAGGGGGCTTCTAACTATGGCTACACCTTC
CDR3aa: CASSQDLGQGASNYGYTF

d_gene: -
abundance: -
j_gene: TRBJ1-6
v_gene: TRBV7-8
CDR3nt: TGTGCCAGCAGCTTAAATAGGAACCTTGGGAATTCACCCCTCCACTTT
CDR3aa: CASSLNRNLGNSPLHF

d_gene: TRBD1
abundance: medium-sized
j_gene: TRBJ2-2
v_gene: TRBV3-1/TRBV3-2
CDR3nt: TGTGCCACCCAACAGGGGTGGAACACCGGGGAGCTGTTTTTT
CDR3aa: CATQQGWNTGELFF

d_gene: -
abundance: -
j_gene: TRBJ1-1
v_gene: TRBV9
CDR3nt: TGTGCCAGCAGCGTAGACCCTGTCGACGTTTACGCACCAGGCACTGAAGCTTTCTTT
CDR3aa: CASSVDPVDVYAPGTEAFF

d_gene: TRBD1
abundance: -
j_gene: TRBJ1-1
v_gene: TRBV18
CDR3nt: TGTGCCAGCTCACGAGAGGGACAGGGTACCACTGAAGCTTTCTTT
CDR3aa: CASSREGQGTTEAFF

d_gene: -
abundance: -
j_gene: TRBJ2-1
v_gene: TRBV9
CDR3nt: TGTGCCAGCAGCGTAGAAAGCTCCTACAATGAGCAGTTCTTC
CDR3aa: CASSVESSYNEQFF

d_gene: TRBD2
abundance: -
j_gene: TRBJ2-7
v_gene: TRBV6-1
CDR3nt: TGTGCCAGCAGTGAAGGAGGACTAGGAACCTACGAGCAGTACTTC
CDR3aa: CASSEGGLGTYEQYF

d_gene: TRBD1
abundance: -
j_gene: TRBJ1-4
v_gene: TRBV5-1
CDR3nt: TGCGCCAGCAGCTTGTCTGGGGGACAGACAACTAATGAAAAACTGTTTTTT
CDR3aa: CASSLSGGQTTNEKLFF

d_gene: -
abundance: -
j_gene: TRBJ1-1
v_gene: TRBV29-1
CDR3nt: TGCAGCGTTGAGAGCCGGGACGGAGAGAACACTGAAGCTTTCTTT
CDR3aa: CSVESRDGENTEAFF

d_gene: -
abundance: -
j_gene: TRBJ2-5
v_gene: TRBV7-2
CDR3nt: TGTGCCAGCAACCTCCTGCGCGGCGAGCAAGAGACCCAGTACTTC
CDR3aa: CASNLLRGEQETQYF

d_gene: -
abundance: -
j_gene: TRBJ2-1
v_gene: TRBV30
CDR3nt: TGTGCCTGGAGCGCCACGGGTTACAATGAGCAGTTCTTC
CDR3aa: CAWSATGYNEQFF

d_gene: -
abundance: -
j_gene: TRBJ1-5
v_gene: TRBV9
CDR3nt: TGTGCCAGCAGCGCAGCGGGGGGAGGGCAGCCCCAGCATTTT
CDR3aa: CASSAAGGGQPQHF

d_gene: -
abundance: -
j_gene: TRBJ1-6
v_gene: TRBV7-2
CDR3nt: TGTGCCAGCACCCTCCGGGGGGCAGATAATTCACCCCTCCACTTT
CDR3aa: CASTLRGADNSPLHF

d_gene: TRBD2
abundance: -
j_gene: TRBJ2-1
v_gene: TRBV9
CDR3nt: TGTGCCAGCAGCGCTGCACCTAGCGGGAGATGGGACAATGAGCAGTTCTTC
CDR3aa: CASSAAPSGRWDNEQFF

d_gene: -
abundance: -
j_gene: TRBJ2-1
v_gene: TRBV14
CDR3nt: TGTGCCAGCAGCCCCCTGAACGGCACCGGTTACAATGAGCAGTTCTTC
CDR3aa: CASSPLNGTGYNEQFF

d_gene: TRBD2
abundance: -
j_gene: TRBJ2-1
v_gene: TRBV7-8
CDR3nt: TGTGCCAGCAGCTCCTTAGCGGGAGTTCGGGGGCGTTACAATGAGCAGTTCTTC
CDR3aa: CASSSLAGVRGRYNEQFF

d_gene: -
abundance: -
j_gene: TRBJ1-1
v_gene: TRBV3-1/TRBV3-2
CDR3nt: TGTGCCAGCAGCTTTACGGACATTAACACTGAAGCTTTCTTT
CDR3aa: CASSFTDINTEAFF

d_gene: TRBD2
abundance: -
j_gene: TRBJ2-2
v_gene: TRBV4-1
CDR3nt: TGCGCCAGCAAGCGAATGGGGACTAGCGGGAGTAATAGGGGAGTCGGGGAGCTGTTTTTT
CDR3aa: CASKRMGTSGSNRGVGELFF

d_gene: -
abundance: -
j_gene: TRBJ1-3
v_gene: TRBV29-1
CDR3nt: TGCAGCGCTGCAGGGGCCGCTGGAAACACCATATATTTT
CDR3aa: CSAAGAAGNTIYF

d_gene: -
abundance: -
j_gene: TRBJ2-7
v_gene: TRBV27
CDR3nt: TGTGCCAGCAGTTTATCCACTGGGGGATACGAGCAGTACTTC
CDR3aa: CASSLSTGGYEQYF

d_gene: TRBD2
abundance: -
j_gene: TRBJ2-1
v_gene: TRBV11-1
CDR3nt: TGTGCCAGCAGCCAGACTAGCGGGAGGGGACCGGATGAGCAGTTCTTC
CDR3aa: CASSQTSGRGPDEQFF

d_gene: TRBD2
abundance: -
j_gene: TRBJ2-7
v_gene: TRBV6-2/TRBV6-3
CDR3nt: TGTGCCAGCAGTTACTCCCGCGGGAGGGGATACGAGCAGTACTTC
CDR3aa: CASSYSRGRGYEQYF

d_gene: TRBD2
abundance: -
j_gene: TRBJ2-3
v_gene: TRBV7-3
CDR3nt: TGTGCCAGCAGCTTTTCCGTAGCGGGAGGGGGAGATACGCAGTATTTT
CDR3aa: CASSFSVAGGGDTQYF

d_gene: -
abundance: -
j_gene: TRBJ2-7
v_gene: TRBV19
CDR3nt: TGTGCCAGTAGTATACGGGACCGTTACGAGCAGTACTTC
CDR3aa: CASSIRDRYEQYF

d_gene: -
abundance: -
j_gene: TRBJ2-4
v_gene: TRBV18
CDR3nt: TGTGCCAGCTCACCGGGCGGGTTCCTAGCCAAAAACATTCAGTACTTC
CDR3aa: CASSPGGFLAKNIQYF

d_gene: -
abundance: -
j_gene: TRBJ1-5
v_gene: TRBV7-9
CDR3nt: TGTGCCAGCAGCACCGGAACAGGGAGCAATCAGCCCCAGCATTTT
CDR3aa: CASSTGTGSNQPQHF

d_gene: -
abundance: -
j_gene: TRBJ1-5
v_gene: TRBV7-2
CDR3nt: TGTGCCAGCAGCCCCGCTGGAATCAATCAGCCCCAGCATTTT
CDR3aa: CASSPAGINQPQHF

d_gene: -
abundance: once
j_gene: TRBJ1-1
v_gene: TRBV5-1
CDR3nt: TGCGCCAGCAGCGCCTTCTTGAACACTGAAGCTTTCTTT
CDR3aa: CASSAFLNTEAFF

d_gene: -
abundance: -
j_gene: TRBJ2-2
v_gene: TRBV11-3
CDR3nt: TGTGCCAGCAGCTTGGAGGGGATCGGGGAGCTGTTTTTT
CDR3aa: CASSLEGIGELFF

d_gene: -
abundance: once
j_gene: TRBJ1-1
v_gene: TRBV29-1
CDR3nt: TGCAGCGTTGAAGACTACGAAGAAGCTTTCTTT
CDR3aa: CSVEDYEEAFF